Presented here are 18 T cell receptor beta chains from one specimen sequenced in a study of vaccination and CD4 T cells after COVID-19. Documented treatment: approximately 9-day PBMC culture with coronavirus spike peptide pools or control peptides (ViraFEST assay). Their antigen targets remain unknown. Cultured CD4+ T-cell DNA underwent Oncomine TCR Beta short-read sequencing. MiXCR, applied by TCRdb to the PCR reads, yields one record per CDR3 protein. The sample records about 19,000 distinct CDR3 sequences, about two fifths being singletons. Sequencing input: cultured CD4+ T cells from blood. Receptors originate from a human donor with COVID-19.

This clonotype is judged medium-sized. The chain couples TRBV11-3 to TRBJ1-6; D call uncertain. This CDR3 has 15 amino acids. CDR1 and CDR2 from the germline V gene are SGHNT and YENEEA. V was shortened by 0 bases and J by 10 bases, with 13 bases between the two germline ends. The CDR3 reads CASSLDSRAGSPLHF. The CDR3 DNA reads as TGTGCCAGCAGCTTAGATAGTCGGGCTGGGTCACCCCTCCACTTT.

V usage is TRBV7-2 and J usage is TRBJ2-7; D possibly corresponds to TRBD2 (6 bases). Trimming removed 5 bases from V and 1 base from J, with 15 bases in between. This CDR3 region has 15 residues. Per germline, CDR1 SGHTA and CDR2 FQGNSA. CDR3: CASSERSGRSYEQYF. The CDR3 DNA is TGTGCCAGCAGCGAACGTTCGGGGAGGTCCTACGAGCAGTACTTC. The full variable domain, rest sourced from reference TRBV7-2 and TRBJ2-7, is GAGVSQSPSNKVTEKGKDVELRCDPISGHTALYWYRQSLGQGLEFLIYFQGNSAPDKSGLPSDRFSAERTGGSVSTLTIQRTQQEDSAVYLCASSERSGRSYEQYFGPGTRLTVT.

This clonotype was counted a few times. The rearrangement links TRBV7-8 to TRBJ1-5; tentative D call: TRBD1 (5 bases). The germline CDR1 and CDR2 sequences are SGHVS and FQNEAQ. The CDR3 length is 12 residues. V dropped 5 bases and J dropped 5 bases, with 7 bases sitting between them. CDR3 sequence reads: CASSPGHQPQHF. The CDR3, as DNA: TGTGCCAGCAGCCCGGGGCATCAGCCCCAGCATTTT. The full variable domain, in which reference TRBV7-8 and TRBJ1-5 provide the parts outside the CDR3, is GAGVSQSPRYKVAKRGQDVALRCDPISGHVSLFWYQQALGQGPEFLTYFQNEAQLDKSGLPSDRFFAERPEGSVSTLKIQRTQQEDSAVYLCASSPGHQPQHFGDGTRLSIL.

The chain recombines TRBV5-1 with TRBJ2-2, with D tentatively TRBD1 (5 bases). The CDR3 has 15 residues. Germline V gives CDR1 SGHRS, CDR2 YFSETQ. V lost 4 bases, J lost 0 bases, and 10 bases lay in between. As DNA, the CDR3 is TGCGCCAGCAGCCCACAGGCGACGAACACCGGGGAGCTGTTTTTT. Protein product: CASSPQATNTGELFF.

There are a few counts of this clonotype. A junction end diverges from the germline sequence, so it may reflect a read error. This sequence joins TRBV7-7 and TRBJ1-1; D gene unclear. CDR1 and CDR2 from the germline V gene are SSHAT and FNYEAQ (reference sequence). The CDR3 extends over 13 amino acids. CDR3 protein: CASSLVMNTEAFF. In nucleotides, the CDR3 is TGTGCTAGCAGCTTAGTTATGAACACTGAAGCTTTCTTT.

V and J are TRBV29-1 and TRBJ1-2; TRBD1 aligns across 8 bases. Losses at the gene ends were 7 bases for V and 8 bases for J; bases not matched to a gene: 15. Germline assignment: CDR1 SQVTM and CDR2 ANQGSEA. CDR3 size: 14 residues. The CDR3 reads CSASGGQELVGYTF. CDR3 coding DNA: TGCAGCGCCTCGGGGGGACAGGAGCTTGTCGGCTACACCTTC.

V usage is TRBV12-3 or TRBV12-4 and J usage is TRBJ1-5, with D perhaps matching TRBD1 (6 bases). V was trimmed by 6 bases and J by 8 bases, leaving 20 bases between them. This CDR3 is built from 15 residues. This CDR3 is CASSRERGAYKPQHF. As DNA, the CDR3 is TGTGCCAGCAGCCGAGAAAGGGGGGCGTATAAGCCCCAGCATTTT.

The V call is TRBV19, the J call TRBJ1-5; 7 bases are shared with TRBD1. This CDR3 comprises 19 residues. Germline CDR1 LNHDA, CDR2 SQIVND (reference sequence). The ends lost 6 bases at V and 0 bases at J; junction bases unmatched: 17. CDR3 sequence reads: CASRPTTGRDPYSNQPQHF. CDR3 sequence (DNA): TGTGCCAGTAGGCCCACGACAGGGCGCGATCCTTATAGCAATCAGCCCCAGCATTTT.

The V gene is TRBV28, the J gene TRBJ2-7; D may be TRBD2 (5 bases). V lost 3 bases and J 2 bases, leaving 11 bases between the germline ends. CDR1 is MDHEN, CDR2 SYDVKM, per germline. The CDR3 loop spans 14 amino acids. The CDR3 DNA is TGTGCCAGCAGTTTGGAAACGGGGACCTACGAGCAGTACTTC. Residues: CASSLETGTYEQYF.

The gene calls are TRBV6-1 and TRBJ1-1; 10 nucleotides align to TRBD1. The V and J ends lost 6 bases and 7 bases, in that order; junction bases with no gene match: 8. Germline assignment: CDR1 MNHNS and CDR2 SASEGT. This CDR3 has 14 amino acids. The CDR3 DNA follows: TGTGCCAGCAGATTCTTGACAGGGGGCGGTGAAGCTTTCTTT. Protein sequence: CASRFLTGGGEAFF.

A few counts support this clonotype. The rearrangement links TRBV9 to TRBJ1-5; D ambiguous. The CDR3 loop spans 14 amino acids. Germline CDR1 reads SGDLS; CDR2 reads YYNGEE. Trimming left V 0 bases short and J 3 bases short, with 7 bases between. The CDR3 loop reads CASSVGQFNQPQHF. The CDR3 DNA reads TGTGCCAGCAGCGTAGGGCAGTTCAATCAGCCCCAGCATTTT.

The table lists this clonotype with a few counts. Its ends do not fully match the called genes, so a read error is possible. The rearrangement links TRBV7-7 to TRBJ1-1; tentatively, D is TRBD1 (6 bases). This CDR3 is 14 amino acids long. Looked up from germline, CDR1 is SSHAT and CDR2 is FNYEAQ (reference sequence). The CDR3 protein is CASRQLAGDTEAFF. The CDR3 DNA reads TGTGCTAGCAGACAATTGGCAGGGGACACTGAAGCTTTCTTT.

The V and J genes are TRBV28 and TRBJ1-2, with D uncertain. CDR1 is MDHEN, CDR2 SYDVKM, per germline. The CDR3 covers 13 residues. With 2 bases removed from V and 8 bases from J, the gap between germline ends came to 12 bases. In DNA, the CDR3 is TGTGCCAGCAGTTTACTAAGGTCTGGGGGCTACACCTTC. It specifies CASSLLRSGGYTF.

A remark on this clonotype: One end of the junction fails to match germline, which may point to a read error. V is TRBV6-1 and J is TRBJ1-3; D not certain. Germline V gene sequence: CDR1 MNHNS, CDR2 SASEGT. CDR3 length: 12 amino acids. The CDR3 DNA follows: TGTGCCAGGAGGGTCCTCTGGAAACACCATATATTT. It specifies CARRVLWKHHIF.

In this sample, this clonotype turned up a few times. The chain combines TRBV19 with TRBJ1-5; no firm D call. V dropped 7 bases and J dropped 1 base, with 14 bases sitting between them. The CDR3 covers 15 residues. Germline V gene sequence: CDR1 LNHDA, CDR2 SQIVND (reference sequence). As DNA, the CDR3 is TGTGCCAGTACCCGTGTGGGTGTAAGCAATCAGCCCCAGCATTTT. Translated, it gives CASTRVGVSNQPQHF.

The chain has TRBV20-1 and TRBJ2-7, with D perhaps TRBD2 (6 bases). The CDR3 consists of 18 residues. The germline V gene has CDR1 DFQATT and CDR2 SNEGSKA (reference sequence). Trimming left V 0 bases short and J 1 base short, with 22 bases between. CDR3 loop: CSARDWGAAGRMSYEQYF. The CDR3 bases are TGCAGTGCTAGAGATTGGGGAGCGGCGGGGCGGATGTCCTACGAGCAGTACTTC.

This chain connects TRBV12-3 or TRBV12-4 to TRBJ1-2; D remains ambiguous. Trimming removed 3 bases from V and 8 bases from J, with 10 bases in between. This CDR3 is 12 amino acids long. DNA of the CDR3: TGTGCCAGCAGTTTTGGGAGTGAAGGCTACACCTTC. It is translated as CASSFGSEGYTF.

The chain is built from TRBV28 and TRBJ1-2, with D possibly TRBD1 on 6 matching bases. Trimming removed 5 bases at V and 7 bases at J, with 17 bases between. In germline, CDR1 is MDHEN, CDR2 SYDVKM. The CDR3 consists of 14 residues. In nucleotides, the CDR3 is TGTGCCAGCAGTCTCGGGGGGGGGCTCCTTGGCTACACCTTC. The encoded protein is CASSLGGGLLGYTF.